The 26 T cell receptor beta chains reported below all come from one sample, sequenced in a study of blood T cell repertoires in COVID-19. The repertoire was sequenced with immunoSEQ multiplex PCR; TCRdb's copy has only in-frame clones and lacks some. The sample has 90,000 to 120,000 clones, just over 90% seen once; the top ten hold roughly 1.2%. Sequenced input: peripheral blood. Receptors were obtained from a woman in her twenties or thirties with acute or convalescent COVID-19.

The CDR3 DNA reads as TGTGCCAGCAGCTTGGCTGGACAGGCTTACTCCTACGAGCAGTACTTC. This gives the protein CASSLAGQAYSYEQYF. V gene TRBV5-6 combines with J gene TRBJ2-7; TRBD1 aligns across 7 bases. The CDR3 consists of 16 residues. J lost 0 bases, V lost 0 bases, and 6 bases had no gene match. Germline-derived CDR1 and CDR2 are SGHDT and YYEEEE.

This chain connects TRBV3-1 (or the pseudogene TRBV3-2) to TRBJ1-1, with D perhaps TRBD1 (6 bases). Germline CDR1 LGHDT, CDR2 YNNKEL (reference sequence). V was clipped by 0 bases and J by 3 bases, with 11 bases between them. CDR3 size: 15 residues. Written as DNA, the CDR3 is TGTGCCAGCAGCCAAGAGCAGGGGATGGACACTGAAGCTTTCTTT. Protein: CASSQEQGMDTEAFF.

The V gene is TRBV19, the J gene TRBJ1-6; weak D call: TRBD1 (5 bases). There are 15 residues in the CDR3. CDR1 and CDR2 (germline): LNHDA, SQIVND (reference sequence). The V gene lost 5 bases and the J gene lost 7 bases, with 15 bases spanning the gap. The CDR3 protein is CASSGQGQGNSPLHF. The CDR3 DNA reads TGTGCCAGTAGTGGCCAGGGCCAGGGAAATTCACCCCTCCACTTT.

The chain joins TRBV1 to TRBJ2-1; TRBD2 is the table's D call, not checked against the DNA. TRBV1 is a pseudogene segment. The CDR3 has 16 residues. The CDR3 is CTSSRALGGLYNEQFF. Here the CDR3 DNA reads TGCACCAGCAGCCGAGCTTTGGGGGGGCTCTACAATGAGCAGTTCTTC.

This clone was recorded only once. J is TRBJ1-4 and V is TRBV11-2; 9 nucleotides agree with TRBD1. This CDR3 region has 15 residues. J lost 7 bases, V lost 4 bases, and 7 bases had no gene match. Germline-derived CDR1 and CDR2 are SGHAT and FQNNGV. In DNA form, the CDR3 reads TGTGCCAGCAGCTCCACAGGGGGCCTGGGTGAAAAACTGTTTTTT. Its translation: CASSSTGGLGEKLFF.

V gene TRBV28 combines with J gene TRBJ1-1, with TRBD1 matching 8 bases. J gave up 0 bases and V 5 bases, and 8 bases lay outside the gene matches. The CDR3 totals 16 residues. Germline assignment: CDR1 MDHEN and CDR2 SYDVKM. CDR3 residues: CASSETGVSVNTEAFF. The DNA of the CDR3 is TGTGCCAGCAGTGAGACAGGGGTGTCCGTGAACACTGAAGCTTTCTTT.

The rearrangement links TRBV3-1 (or the pseudogene TRBV3-2) to TRBJ2-3; 8 bases fit TRBD2. The CDR3 has 15 amino acids. V was clipped by 0 bases and J by 4 bases; unmatched bases: 3. Germline V lookup: CDR1 LGHDT, CDR2 YNNKEL (reference sequence). CDR3 loop: CASSQDGTRSDTQYF. The DNA for the CDR3 is TGTGCCAGCAGCCAAGATGGGACTAGGTCAGATACGCAGTATTTT.

This clone appeared once. CDR3 sequence (DNA): TGCGCCAGCAAGGCGGGGAGACCTAATACGGACACCGGGGAGCTGTTTTTT. As protein: CASKAGRPNTDTGELFF. The chain couples TRBV4-3 to TRBJ2-2; D perhaps matches TRBD2 (6 bases). The CDR3 spans 17 residues. V lost 7 bases, J lost 3 bases, and 21 bases lay in between. CDR1 is LGHNA and CDR2 is YSLEER in the germline V gene.

The CDR3 bases are TGTGCCAGCGGGGGACTCGAGCTGTTTTTT. Protein: CASGGLELFF. The chain joins TRBV7-6 to TRBJ2-2, with a weak D call TRBD2 (6 bases). This CDR3 is built from 10 residues. V was pared by 8 bases and J by 11 bases, with 9 bases between. The germline gives CDR1 SGHVS, CDR2 FNYEAQ.

The chain uses TRBV28 and TRBJ1-6, with D perhaps TRBD1 (6 bases). The V end was cut by 3 bases, the J end by 9 bases, with 6 bases between. CDR3 length: 12 residues. Germline assignment: CDR1 MDHEN and CDR2 SYDVKM. For the CDR3, the DNA is TGTGCCAGCAGTTTCAGGGGTTCACCCCTCCACTTT. It is translated as CASSFRGSPLHF.

The rearrangement links TRBV6-2 or TRBV6-3 to TRBJ1-5; 7 positions match TRBD1. This CDR3 spans 19 amino acids. The V and J ends lost 3 bases and 2 bases, in that order; junction bases with no gene match: 16. Germline assignment: CDR1 MNHEY and CDR2 SVGEGT. CDR3 bases: TGTGCCAGCAGTTATGGATGGGACAGTGCACCCGGGGGCAATCAGCCCCAGCATTTT. It codes for CASSYGWDSAPGGNQPQHF.

The CDR3 loop reads CASSGPSGSYTF. In DNA, the CDR3 is TGCGCCAGCAGTGGACCGTCAGGGAGCTACACCTTC. V and J are TRBV10-1 and TRBJ1-2; a possible D gene is TRBD1 (5 bases). V was clipped by 4 bases and J by 9 bases, with 12 bases between them. The V gene's germline CDR1 is WNHNN and CDR2 SYGVQD (reference sequence). The CDR3 has 12 residues.

The chain couples TRBV11-2 to TRBJ1-1, with 7 bases aligning to TRBD1. J gave up 1 base and V 4 bases, and 6 bases lay outside the gene matches. The CDR3 totals 15 residues. Germline values: CDR1 SGHAT, CDR2 FQNNGV. CDR3 DNA sequence: TGTGCCAGCAGCTCCCAGGGACAGACGAACACTGAAGCTTTCTTT. Amino acids: CASSSQGQTNTEAFF.

The chain has TRBV7-9 and TRBJ2-3; D unclear. Trimming took off 4 bases at V and 1 base at J, with 9 bases between the two ends. CDR1 and CDR2 from the germline V gene are SEHNR and FQNEAQ (reference sequence). CDR3 length: 14 amino acids. CDR3 region: CASSYSSRTDTQYF. The CDR3, as DNA: TGTGCCAGCAGCTATAGTTCTCGCACAGATACGCAGTATTTT.

The V gene is TRBV28, the J gene TRBJ2-5, with 7 bases identical to TRBD1. Germline assignment: CDR1 MDHEN and CDR2 SYDVKM. V dropped 3 bases and J dropped 5; count of bases not matched to a gene: 3. This CDR3 comprises 13 residues. Here the CDR3 DNA reads TGTGCCAGCAGTTTCAGGGGGTGGGAGACCCAGTACTTC. Protein product: CASSFRGWETQYF.

This clone has a single count. The V gene is TRBV6-1, the J gene TRBJ1-5; no firm D call. Per germline, CDR1 MNHNS and CDR2 SASEGT. V was clipped by 3 bases and J by 9 bases, with 21 bases between them. This CDR3 region has 16 residues. The CDR3 sequence: CASSDLRSWRERPQHF. CDR3 DNA: TGTGCCAGCAGTGATCTTCGGTCGTGGAGGGAGAGGCCCCAGCATTTT.

The CDR3 loop is CACNGYTF. The DNA of the CDR3 is TGTGCCTGCAATGGCTACACCTTC. This sequence joins TRBV30 and TRBJ1-2; no clear D. This CDR3 is 8 amino acids long. CDR1 is GTSNPN and CDR2 is SVGIG in the germline V gene (reference sequence). V lost 6 bases to trimming and J lost 6 bases, with 2 bases between them.

This chain links TRBV4-1 with TRBJ2-1, with D possibly matching TRBD2 (6 bases). Trimming removed 2 bases at V and 6 bases at J, with 11 bases between. Germline CDR1 and CDR2: MGHRA and YSYEKL. The length of the CDR3 is 14 residues. The CDR3 sequence is CASSQFGGINEQFF. The CDR3 region has the DNA TGCGCCAGCAGCCAATTCGGGGGAATCAATGAGCAGTTCTTC.

The V call is TRBV7-6, the J call TRBJ1-6; D is unresolved. This CDR3 is 15 amino acids long. The ends were cut back, 2 bases at V and 0 bases at J, with 5 bases in the middle. CDR1 and CDR2 (germline): SGHVS, FNYEAQ. The CDR3 here is CASSLQISYNSPLHF. For the CDR3, the DNA is TGTGCCAGCAGCTTACAGATCTCCTATAATTCACCCCTCCACTTT.

V and J are TRBV3-1 (or the pseudogene TRBV3-2) and TRBJ1-3; a possible D gene is TRBD1 (5 bases). CDR1 LGHDT and CDR2 YNNKEL come from the germline V gene (reference sequence). The CDR3 has 15 amino acids. Trimming removed 3 bases at V and 1 base at J, with 10 bases between. The CDR3 bases are TGTGCCAGCAGCCAGGGCGCAGGGTCTGGAAACACCATATATTTT. Translating gives CASSQGAGSGNTIYF.

The chain links TRBV19 to TRBJ2-1; D might be TRBD2 (6 bases). CDR1 is LNHDA and CDR2 is SQIVND in the germline V gene (reference sequence). With 2 bases removed from V and 10 bases from J, the gap between germline ends came to 15 bases. This CDR3 is built from 14 residues. CDR3 coding DNA: TGTGCCAGTAGTATAACTCTCTCCAGCGGGGAGCAGTTCTTC. Amino acids: CASSITLSSGEQFF.

V is TRBV3-1 (or the pseudogene TRBV3-2) and J is TRBJ1-1; D is uncertain. Germline lookup yields CDR1 LGHDT and CDR2 YNNKEL (reference sequence). The CDR3 is 12 amino acids. V lost 1 base, J lost 6 bases, and 6 bases lay in between. The chain's CDR3 is CASSQVGSEAFF. The CDR3 nucleotides are TGTGCCAGCAGCCAAGTCGGTTCTGAAGCTTTCTTT.

The genes are TRBV28 and TRBJ1-1; 7 nucleotides line up with TRBD1. Germline V gene lookup returns CDR1 MDHEN and CDR2 SYDVKM. The ends lost 5 bases at V and 8 bases at J; junction bases unmatched: 2. The CDR3 is 11 amino acids. The CDR3 reads CASSEDREAFF. DNA of the CDR3: TGTGCCAGCAGTGAGGACAGGGAAGCTTTCTTT.

The chain links TRBV7-8 to TRBJ1-5; perhaps TRBD1 as D (6 bases). The V end was cut by 0 bases, the J end by 7 bases, with 7 bases between. Germline-derived CDR1 and CDR2 are SGHVS and FQNEAQ. The CDR3 covers 13 residues. CDR3 coding DNA: TGTGCCAGCAGCTTAGCTGGGGGCCAGCCCCAGCATTTT. This gives the protein CASSLAGGQPQHF.

The chain recombines TRBV7-2 with TRBJ1-4; a weak D match, TRBD1 (6 bases). Germline V lookup: CDR1 SGHTA, CDR2 FQGNSA. V gave up 4 bases and J gave up 7 bases, with 19 bases separating them. This CDR3 has 16 residues. This chain's CDR3 is CASSSAKGGAREKLFF. DNA for the CDR3: TGTGCCAGCAGCTCCGCCAAGGGGGGGGCGCGTGAAAAACTGTTTTTT.

This rearrangement joins TRBV11-2 to TRBJ2-3; 11 bases match TRBD2. V shed 5 bases, J shed 10 bases, and the junction held 11 bases outside the gene matches. The CDR3 covers 15 residues. The germline CDR1 and CDR2 sequences are SGHAT and FQNNGV. This CDR3 is CASSPAGTSGAAQYF. DNA of the CDR3: TGTGCCAGCAGCCCCGCAGGGACTAGCGGTGCGGCGCAGTATTTT.